A selection of T cell receptor beta chains follows, all from one sample in a study of naive and memory T cell subsets. TCRdb itself ran the UMI-ligation and nested PCR reads through MiXCR, one entry per CDR3 protein. This sample has 120,000 or so distinct CDR3 sequences, with 30% to 45% found just once. The sequencing input was central memory CD4+ T cells from blood. The receptors were gathered from a human donor in good health. Both conserved end residues are part of each CDR3. D genes are given only for firm matches. Clone size, where shown, is once, few, many, or a class for clones that have expanded.

v_call	clone_size	cdr3_length	j_call	d_call	cdr3_aa	cdr3_nt
TRBV5-4	.	15	TRBJ2-2	.	CASSFGGPRSGELFF	TGTGCCAGCAGCTTTGGAGGGCCGAGGTCCGGGGAGCTGTTTTTT
TRBV2	.	14	TRBJ2-1	.	CASKVRRGYNEQFF	TGTGCCAGCAAGGTGAGAAGGGGCTACAATGAGCAGTTCTTC
TRBV28	.	18	TRBJ2-3	TRBD2	CASSFSPQGAGGTDTQYF	TGTGCCAGCAGTTTTAGCCCTCAGGGAGCGGGGGGCACAGATACGCAGTATTTT
TRBV9	.	14	TRBJ2-2	.	CASSPGKMTGELFF	TGTGCCAGCAGCCCTGGGAAAATGACCGGGGAGCTGTTTTTT
TRBV14	few	13	TRBJ1-2	TRBD1	CASSQGDRDGYTF	TGTGCCAGCAGCCAAGGGGACAGGGATGGCTACACCTTC
TRBV2	.	11	TRBJ2-3	.	CASSELDTQYF	TGTGCCAGCAGTGAACTGGATACGCAGTATTTT
TRBV11-2	.	15	TRBJ2-7	.	CASSLYSGLTYGQYF	TGTGCCAGCAGCTTATACAGTGGATTGACCTACGGGCAGTACTTC
TRBV7-8	few	18	TRBJ2-1	TRBD2	CASSLGTSMFSSYNEQFF	TGTGCCAGCAGCTTGGGGACTAGTATGTTCAGCTCCTACAATGAGCAGTTCTTC
TRBV3-1	.	16	TRBJ1-3	.	CASSQAGTHSGNTIYF	TGTGCCAGCAGCCAGGCCGGGACGCACTCTGGAAACACCATATATTTT
TRBV27	.	17	TRBJ2-7	TRBD2	CASSLQIGTSGTYEQYF	TGTGCCAGCAGTTTACAGATCGGGACTAGCGGGACCTACGAGCAGTACTTC
TRBV20-1	.	12	TRBJ1-1	.	CSADKGETEAFF	TGCAGTGCAGATAAGGGAGAGACTGAAGCTTTCTTT
TRBV7-6	.	15	TRBJ2-1	TRBD1	CASSPGTGRYNEQFF	TGTGCCAGCAGCCCCGGGACAGGTAGATACAATGAGCAGTTCTTC
TRBV4-3	few	15	TRBJ2-3	TRBD2	CASSPSLADTDTQYF	TGCGCCAGCAGCCCGTCACTAGCGGACACAGATACGCAGTATTTT
TRBV20-1	.	15	TRBJ2-1	.	CSARDGTTSRQEQFF	TGCAGTGCTAGAGATGGAACTACCTCCCGCCAGGAGCAGTTCTTC
TRBV29-1	few	11	TRBJ1-1	.	CSGGTNTEAFF	TGCAGCGGTGGGACGAACACTGAAGCTTTCTTT
TRBV20-1	many	12	TRBJ1-1	.	CSASQPGVEAFF	TGCAGTGCTTCTCAACCCGGGGTGGAAGCTTTCTTT
TRBV28	.	14	TRBJ2-7	.	CASRTGGPSYEQYF	TGTGCCAGCAGGACCGGTGGGCCTTCCTACGAGCAGTACTTC
TRBV20-1	.	13	TRBJ1-1	TRBD1	CSARDPGGTEAFF	TGCAGTGCTAGAGATCCAGGGGGCACTGAAGCTTTCTTT
TRBV15	.	14	TRBJ2-3	.	CATSKDESTDTQYF	TGTGCCACCAGCAAGGACGAGAGCACAGATACGCAGTATTTT
TRBV20-1	few	15	TRBJ2-2	.	CSARDGLVIAGELFF	TGCAGTGCTAGAGATGGGCTAGTTATTGCCGGGGAGCTGTTTTTT
TRBV7-2	many	14	TRBJ2-6	.	CASSLSGGANVLTF	TGTGCCAGCAGCTTATCTGGAGGGGCCAACGTCCTGACTTTC
TRBV11-2	few	14	TRBJ2-7	TRBD2	CASSIAGGTYEQYF	TGTGCCAGCAGCATAGCGGGAGGCACCTACGAGCAGTACTTC
TRBV5-1	many	11	TRBJ2-3	.	CASSLSDTQYF	TGCGCCAGCAGCTTGTCAGATACGCAGTATTTT
TRBV27	.	15	TRBJ2-1	TRBD2	CASSYLGLADNEQFF	TGTGCCAGCAGCTATCTAGGACTAGCGGACAATGAGCAGTTCTTC
TRBV7-9	many	15	TRBJ2-7	.	CASSLEARGYYEQYF	TGTGCCAGCAGCTTAGAGGCGCGGGGATACTACGAGCAGTACTTC
TRBV5-1	few	15	TRBJ2-7	.	CASSLGTASSYEQYF	TGCGCCAGCAGCTTAGGGACTGCTAGCTCCTACGAGCAGTACTTC
TRBV10-3	.	13	TRBJ2-5	TRBD1	CAIRAGGGETQYF	TGTGCCATCAGGGCAGGGGGCGGTGAGACCCAGTACTTC
TRBV9	.	16	TRBJ1-2	.	CASSPRMNFASGGYTF	TGTGCCAGCAGCCCCCGGATGAATTTTGCAAGTGGAGGCTACACCTTC
TRBV7-2	.	17	TRBJ2-2	TRBD2	CASSLAGGRLGVGELFF	TGTGCCAGCAGCTTAGCGGGCGGGAGGCTTGGCGTCGGGGAGCTGTTTTTT
TRBV9	.	15	TRBJ2-1	.	CASSVGSSLESEQFF	TGTGCCAGCAGCGTAGGTTCCTCACTAGAGTCCGAGCAGTTCTTC
TRBV7-2	.	18	TRBJ2-7	.	CASSQSRSRARGVYEQYF	TGTGCCAGCAGCCAATCTAGGTCCCGGGCGAGAGGGGTCTACGAGCAGTACTTC
TRBV6-1	.	14	TRBJ2-3	.	CASSEYSSTDTQYF	TGTGCCAGCAGTGAGTATTCTAGCACAGATACGCAGTATTTT
TRBV6-2/TRBV6-3	.	14	TRBJ2-2	.	CASRWGGDTGELFF	TGTGCCAGCAGATGGGGGGGCGACACCGGGGAGCTGTTTTTT
TRBV28	many	12	TRBJ1-1	.	CASTPTQGGAFF	TGTGCCAGCACTCCAACGCAGGGTGGGGCTTTCTTT
TRBV5-6	.	15	TRBJ2-7	.	CASSVPGAPGNEQYF	TGTGCCAGCAGCGTACCAGGGGCCCCGGGAAACGAGCAGTACTTC
TRBV7-9	.	13	TRBJ2-1	TRBD1	CASSWTGFNEQFF	TGTGCCAGCAGCTGGACAGGGTTCAATGAGCAGTTCTTC
TRBV3-1	.	16	TRBJ2-7	TRBD1	CASSQDRKGQGEEQYF	TGTGCCAGCAGCCAGGACAGAAAGGGACAGGGCGAAGAGCAGTACTTC
TRBV9	.	14	TRBJ2-5	.	CASSVELGGETQYF	TGTGCCAGCAGCGTAGAGTTAGGAGGTGAGACCCAGTACTTC
TRBV10-3	.	13	TRBJ1-2	.	CAITPRTDYGYTF	TGTGCCATCACCCCCAGAACGGACTATGGCTACACCTTC
TRBV25-1	many	12	TRBJ1-1	.	CASSEYATEAFF	TGTGCCAGCAGTGAATACGCCACTGAAGCTTTCTTT
TRBV29-1	few	13	TRBJ2-5	.	CSVEAGRGETQYF	TGCAGCGTTGAGGCTGGGCGGGGAGAGACCCAGTACTTC
TRBV20-1	few	12	TRBJ2-1	TRBD2	CSARGTSGKEFF	TGCAGTGCTAGAGGGACTAGCGGGAAGGAGTTCTTC
TRBV3-1	.	13	TRBJ2-7	.	CASSQNGATEQYF	TGTGCCAGCAGCCAAAATGGGGCAACCGAGCAGTACTTC
TRBV7-8	few	14	TRBJ1-4	.	CASTRLGANEKLFF	TGTGCCAGCACCCGCCTAGGGGCTAATGAAAAACTGTTTTTT
TRBV24-1	.	14	TRBJ2-4	TRBD2	CATSASGERGIQYF	TGTGCCACCAGTGCAAGCGGGGAAAGGGGCATTCAGTACTTC
TRBV7-9	.	15	TRBJ1-4	TRBD1	CASSAQGGINEKLFF	TGTGCCAGCAGCGCACAAGGGGGCATTAATGAAAAACTGTTTTTT
TRBV7-2	.	14	TRBJ2-1	.	CASSRPRAYNEQFF	TGTGCCAGCAGCCGACCTAGGGCCTACAATGAGCAGTTCTTC
TRBV7-6	.	16	TRBJ2-3	.	CGSSLYRGSSSDTQYF	TGTGGCAGCAGCTTATATCGGGGGTCCTCCTCAGATACGCAGTATTTT
TRBV20-1	few	11	TRBJ2-1	.	CSARDKVKAFF	TGCAGTGCTAGAGATAAGGTTAAGGCGTTCTTC
TRBV11-2	.	18	TRBJ2-2	TRBD2	CASSPYLGLAGDDGELFF	TGTGCCAGCAGCCCGTACCTCGGACTAGCGGGAGACGACGGGGAGCTGTTTTTT
TRBV20-1	.	14	TRBJ1-5	.	CSASWGGDNQPQHF	TGCAGTGCTTCGTGGGGGGGGGACAATCAGCCCCAGCATTTT
TRBV5-1	.	16	TRBJ2-2	TRBD2	CASSLETLATTGELFF	TGCGCCAGCAGCTTGGAAACACTAGCGACCACCGGGGAGCTGTTTTTT
TRBV18	.	15	TRBJ2-1	.	CASSPANAGHNEQFF	TGTGCCAGCTCACCAGCTAATGCAGGGCACAATGAGCAGTTCTTC
TRBV9	.	16	TRBJ1-2	.	CASSARGQGRDYGYTF	TGTGCCAGCAGCGCGAGAGGTCAGGGTCGTGACTATGGCTACACCTTC